This note documents a single T cell receptor (beta chain) sequence. Its antigen is unidentified. The entry originates in a study of cytomegalovirus exposure and HLA in healthy donors. Study-level background: A subsequent analysis reported that the 95 to 150 validation repertoires were produced on the same platform that had also been used for the roughly 670 first-cohort repertoires. Study outcomes and limitations: TCR beta chains numbering 150 to 200 were designated cytomegalovirus-associated.

The length of the CDR3 is 13 residues. V lost 3 bases, J lost 3 bases, and 9 bases lay in between. Per germline, CDR1 MNHNS and CDR2 SASEGT. Clones were sequenced by immunoSEQ multiplex PCR, and TCRdb holds only the in-frame ones, with some missing. The sample includes about 72,000 clones, 94% of them seen just once. The origin of this receptor is a woman aged 18-29 years in good health and CMV-seropositive. V and J are TRBV6-1 and TRBJ2-7; D gene unclear. What was sequenced was PBMCs. CDR3 nucleotide sequence: TGTGCCAGCAGTGAGACTTATGGCTACGAGCAGTACTTC. Protein product: CASSETYGYEQYF.